This T cell receptor beta chain was sequenced in a study of blood T cell repertoires in COVID-19. Study-level information: Some COVID-19 samples were acute and others convalescent; all came from the United States, Italy and Spain. T cells, B-cell-depleted T cells, or PBMCs provided the cDNA or gDNA that served as material.

As handled by the study authors: Amplification with reference gene primers provided the estimates of nucleated cell counts. Method: immunoSEQ multiplex PCR; TCRdb's copy keeps in-frame clones and lacks some. The V and J calls and clone size are taken from that table; D and trimming were inferred from the DNA. The data contain several thousand clones, about 88% of them seen just once; the ten biggest clones take up around 3%. With regard to this clone: This sample includes further DNA sequences coding for the same CDR3.

The CDR3 consists of 15 residues. The V and J ends lost 5 bases and 0 bases, in that order; junction bases with no gene match: 3. CDR1 and CDR2 from the germline V gene are MNHEY and SVGAGI. The chain combines TRBV6-5 with TRBJ2-7, with 11 positions matching TRBD2. The clonotype comes from a woman of 80 years or more with acute or convalescent COVID-19. Sequences were obtained from peripheral blood. The CDR3 coding sequence is TGTGCCAGCAGTCAACTAGCGGGGGACTCCTACGAGCAGTACTTC. This translates into CASSQLAGDSYEQYF.